Listed here is a single T cell receptor beta chain. The repertoire was sequenced with immunoSEQ multiplex PCR; TCRdb's copy has only in-frame clones and lacks some. Of about 140,000 clones listed, roughly 91% are singletons. The data stem from a study of CD4+ T cells in melanoma. The source of this sequence is a human donor with melanoma.

CDR3 residues: CASSVDPAGDVRGYTF. The CDR3 nucleotides read TGTGCCAGCAGCGTAGACCCAGCGGGAGATGTCCGTGGCTACACCTTC. The genes are TRBV9 and TRBJ1-2; no clear D gene. The CDR3 has 16 amino acids. CDR1 is SGDLS, CDR2 YYNGEE, per germline. Trimming took off 0 bases at V and 7 bases at J, with 19 bases between the two ends.